Below, 29 T cell receptor beta chains from the same sample are listed, as sequenced in a study of identical twins. Using its own MiXCR run on the 5' RACE reads, TCRdb lists one record per CDR3 protein. The sample shows 690,000 or so distinct CDR3 sequences, 5.5% to 7.5% of them seen only once. Material: naive T cells sorted from blood. Receptors were obtained from a man between 18 and 35 years old in good health.

The chain couples TRBV20-1 to TRBJ1-2, with D possibly matching TRBD1 (5 bases). The germline V gene encodes CDR1 DFQATT and CDR2 SNEGSKA (reference sequence). This CDR3 is 12 amino acids long. The V gene lost 3 bases and the J gene lost 3 bases, with 8 bases spanning the gap. In DNA form, the CDR3 reads TGCAGTGCTAGGCGGGGGGACTATGGCTACACCTTC. Its translation: CSARRGDYGYTF.

This clonotype occurred many times. This chain joins TRBV5-1 and TRBJ1-6; perhaps TRBD1 as D (5 bases). The germline CDR1 and CDR2 sequences are SGHRS and YFSETQ. V shed 1 base and J shed 4 bases, with 15 bases lying between them. The length of the CDR3 is 17 residues. CDR3 DNA sequence: TGCGCCAGCAGCTTGAAGCAGGGCGAAGGATATAATTCACCCCTCCACTTT. This sequence encodes CASSLKQGEGYNSPLHF.

The rearrangement uses TRBV24-1 and TRBJ2-1; D gene uncertain. Deletions cut 3 bases from V and 9 bases from J, with 5 bases between. This CDR3 spans 11 amino acids. Per the germline V gene, CDR1 is KGHDR and CDR2 is SFDVKD. The CDR3 DNA is TGTGCCACCAGTGATGGAAGTGAGCAGTTCTTC. It is translated as CATSDGSEQFF.

This clonotype has ten or more counts. The rearrangement links TRBV12-3 or TRBV12-4 to TRBJ2-2; 8 bases are shared with TRBD2. The CDR3 sequence is 14 residues long. V was pared by 5 bases and J by 6 bases, with 5 bases of the junction left unmatched. The CDR3 here is CASSTIAGPGELFF. The CDR3 DNA reads TGTGCCAGCAGTACGATAGCGGGACCCGGGGAGCTGTTTTTT.

This clonotype appeared a few times. The chain uses TRBV20-1 and TRBJ2-1, with 8 bases identical to TRBD2. This CDR3 is 15 amino acids long. V was pared by 3 bases and J by 4 bases, with 8 bases of the junction left unmatched. Germline V gene data show CDR1 as DFQATT and CDR2 as SNEGSKA (reference sequence). The DNA for the CDR3 is TGCAGTGCTAGTTCAAAGCGGGGGAATTACAATGAGCAGTTCTTC. Translating it yields CSASSKRGNYNEQFF.

This clonotype has a handful of counts. The chain couples TRBV27 to TRBJ2-4; the match to TRBD2 covers 9 bases. The CDR3 runs 20 residues. Looked up from germline, CDR1 is MNHEY and CDR2 is SMNVEV (reference sequence). V lost 6 bases to trimming and J lost 0 bases; unmatched junction nucleotides: 18. The CDR3 spells CASRETSGGRFRVAKNIQYF. DNA for the CDR3: TGTGCCAGCAGGGAGACTAGCGGAGGGAGGTTTAGGGTAGCCAAAAACATTCAGTACTTC.

Only a few counts were recorded for this clonotype. The V gene is TRBV3-1, the J gene TRBJ1-5; no definite D call. This CDR3 spans 13 amino acids. Trimming removed 3 bases at V and 1 base at J, with 4 bases between. Germline lookup yields CDR1 LGHDT and CDR2 YNNKEL (reference sequence). CDR3 protein: CASSHKSNQPQHF. CDR3 bases: TGTGCCAGCAGCCACAAAAGCAATCAGCCCCAGCATTTT.

CDR3 loop: CASSRGQAYNEQFF. In nucleotides, the CDR3 is TGTGCCAGCAGCCGAGGACAGGCCTACAATGAGCAGTTCTTC. The chain links TRBV3-1 to TRBJ2-1; 7 bases line up with TRBD1. The germline gives CDR1 LGHDT, CDR2 YNNKEL (reference sequence). V was clipped by 4 bases and J by 2 bases; unmatched bases: 2. The CDR3 runs to 14 residues.

This clonotype was seen only a few times. This chain joins TRBV7-9 and TRBJ2-1; a weak D match, TRBD1 (6 bases). The germline gives CDR1 SEHNR, CDR2 FQNEAQ (reference sequence). The CDR3 spans 14 residues. V gave up 5 bases and J gave up 7 bases, with 15 bases separating them. The chain's CDR3 is CASSLGTYGNEQFF. The CDR3 DNA reads as TGTGCCAGCAGCCTAGGGACATACGGGAATGAGCAGTTCTTC.

The chain couples TRBV5-1 to TRBJ2-1; 11 bases match TRBD2. V was pared by 4 bases and J by 2 bases, with 8 bases of the junction left unmatched. Germline CDR1 and CDR2: SGHRS and YFSETQ. This CDR3 is 17 amino acids long. DNA for the CDR3: TGCGCCAGCAGCCGCGGACCTAGCGGGAGGACCTACAATGAGCAGTTCTTC. It translates to CASSRGPSGRTYNEQFF.

This clonotype was counted ten times or more. DNA for the CDR3: TGTGCCAGCAGCCAAGAAGGGCCCAATCAGCCCCAGCATTTT. It encodes CASSQEGPNQPQHF. The rearrangement links TRBV3-1 to TRBJ1-5; D remains unclear. V lost 0 bases to trimming and J lost 3 bases, with 6 bases between them. Germline-derived CDR1 and CDR2 are LGHDT and YNNKEL (reference sequence). The length of the CDR3 is 14 residues.

This clonotype has a count of ten or more. This sequence joins TRBV20-1 and TRBJ1-3, with TRBD1 matching 7 bases. The V gene's germline CDR1 is DFQATT and CDR2 SNEGSKA (reference sequence). The J segment lost 4 bases and the V segment lost 1 base, leaving 10 bases of the junction unmatched. This CDR3 spans 16 amino acids. CDR3 residues: CSARVPRPGQGNTIYF. The CDR3 nucleotides read TGCAGTGCTAGAGTGCCCCGTCCGGGACAGGGAAACACCATATATTTT.

About this clonotype: One end of the junction varies from germline; a read error may be responsible. The V gene is TRBV14, the J gene TRBJ2-1, with a possible D match to TRBD1 (5 bases). Germline loops: CDR1 SGHDN, CDR2 FVKESK. This CDR3 contains 13 residues. The CDR3 protein is CASSEDPAGEQFF. DNA for the CDR3: TGTGCCAGCAGCGAAGACCCGGCAGGGGAGCAGTTCTTC. Supplemented by reference TRBV14 and TRBJ2-1, the full variable domain reads EAGVTQFPSHSVIEKGQTVTLRCDPISGHDNLYWYRRVMGKEIKFLLHFVKESKQDESGMPNNRFLAERTGGTYSTLKVQPAELEDSGVYFCASSEDPAGEQFFGPGTRLTVL.

This clonotype was seen at least ten times. V gene TRBV5-1 combines with J gene TRBJ2-1; D gene uncertain. Germline CDR1 is SGHRS and CDR2 is YFSETQ. Trimming left V 1 base short and J 4 bases short, with 9 bases between. The CDR3 runs to 14 residues. In DNA, the CDR3 is TGCGCCAGCAGCTTGATGTCGGAATACAATGAGCAGTTCTTC. Protein product: CASSLMSEYNEQFF.

This clonotype has at least ten counts. V gene TRBV20-1 combines with J gene TRBJ2-3; D unresolved. The germline V gene has CDR1 DFQATT and CDR2 SNEGSKA (reference sequence). The CDR3 length is 12 residues. V lost 7 bases to trimming and J lost 0 bases, with 8 bases between them. The CDR3 spells CSVYASTDTQYF. The CDR3 bases are TGCAGTGTCTATGCTAGCACAGATACGCAGTATTTT.

The table lists this clonotype with many counts. The rearrangement joins TRBV15 to TRBJ2-2; 12 bases align to TRBD2. V was clipped by 3 bases and J by 8 bases; unmatched bases: 10. CDR3 size: 17 residues. CDR1 is LNHNV and CDR2 is YYDKDF in the germline V gene (reference sequence). The CDR3 DNA reads TGTGCCACCAGCAGGAGACGACTAGCGGGAGAATTGGGGGAGCTGTTTTTT. Amino acid sequence: CATSRRRLAGELGELFF. The whole variable domain, remainder taken from reference TRBV15 and TRBJ2-2, is DAMVIQNPRYQVTQFGKPVTLSCSQTLNHNVMYWYQQKSSQAPKLLFHYYDKDFNNEADTPDNFQSRRPNTSFCFLDIRSPGLGDTAMYLCATSRRRLAGELGELFFGEGSRLTVL.

This clonotype was detected ten times or more. The chain joins TRBV24-1 to TRBJ2-3; TRBD2 aligns across 7 bases. CDR3 length: 16 amino acids. CDR1 is KGHDR and CDR2 is SFDVKD in the germline V gene. Trimming took 1 base from V and 5 from J; bases not matched to a gene: 8. The chain's CDR3 is CATSDFGGSWKDTQYF. The CDR3 nucleotides are TGTGCCACCAGTGATTTTGGCGGGAGCTGGAAAGATACGCAGTATTTT.

This clonotype was detected ten times or more. The V and J genes are TRBV7-8 and TRBJ1-5; D remains unclear. Trimming removed 4 bases at V and 10 bases at J, with 14 bases between. CDR1 SGHVS and CDR2 FQNEAQ come from the germline V gene. CDR3 length: 13 residues. CDR3 sequence: CASSSPSEGPQHF. CDR3 DNA: TGTGCCAGCAGCTCTCCTTCGGAGGGTCCCCAGCATTTT.

J is TRBJ2-2 and V is TRBV5-1; 8 bases fit TRBD2. The CDR3 is made up of 15 amino acids. V dropped 2 bases and J dropped 5; count of bases not matched to a gene: 5. CDR1 and CDR2 from the germline V gene are SGHRS and YFSETQ. CDR3 nucleotide sequence: TGCGCCAGCAGCTTATTAGCGGGACGGACCGGGGAGCTGTTTTTT. As protein: CASSLLAGRTGELFF. The full variable domain, its missing parts supplied by reference TRBV5-1 and TRBJ2-2, is KAGVTQTPRYLIKTRGQQVTLSCSPISGHRSVSWYQQTPGQGLQFLFEYFSETQRNKGNFPGRFSGRQFSNSRSEMNVSTLELGDSALYLCASSLLAGRTGELFFGEGSRLTVL.

This clonotype came up many times. CDR3 region: CATSRDLGMQYF. In nucleotides, the CDR3 is TGTGCCACCAGCAGAGATCTGGGGATGCAGTACTTC. V gene TRBV15 combines with J gene TRBJ2-7; no reliable D call. Germline V gives CDR1 LNHNV, CDR2 YYDKDF (reference sequence). The CDR3 has 12 residues. V gave up 0 bases and J gave up 9 bases, with 9 bases separating them.

There are a few counts of this clonotype. The rearrangement uses TRBV20-1 and TRBJ2-5; a weak D match, TRBD1 (5 bases). CDR3 length: 14 residues. Trimming shortened V by 8 bases and J by 5 bases, and 21 bases separated the two germline ends. The germline V gene has CDR1 DFQATT and CDR2 SNEGSKA (reference sequence). The CDR3 DNA reads TGCAGTCACATCGCGGCTGCCCACAGGGAGACCCAGTACTTC. Translation gives CSHIAAAHRETQYF.

This clonotype was seen at least ten times. The gene calls are TRBV7-9 and TRBJ1-3; D is undetermined. The germline V gene has CDR1 SEHNR and CDR2 FQNEAQ (reference sequence). The CDR3 extends over 16 amino acids. Trimming cost V 3 bases and J 2 bases, with 14 bases left between them. In DNA, the CDR3 is TGTGCCAGCAGCTTTAAGGAGGGCCGGGCTGGAAACACCATATATTTT. Translation: CASSFKEGRAGNTIYF.

This clonotype was recorded many times. The V gene is TRBV20-1, the J gene TRBJ1-3, with D tentatively TRBD1 (5 bases). CDR1 DFQATT and CDR2 SNEGSKA come from the germline V gene (reference sequence). This CDR3 spans 12 amino acids. The V gene lost 3 bases and the J gene lost 4 bases, with 7 bases spanning the gap. In DNA, the CDR3 is TGCAGTGCTAGGACAGTGGGAAACACCATATATTTT. It codes for CSARTVGNTIYF.

In this sample, this clonotype turned up many times. The rearrangement uses TRBV12-3 or TRBV12-4 and TRBJ2-1; D not resolved. CDR3 length: 15 residues. Trimming removed 6 bases at V and 0 bases at J, with 12 bases between. This CDR3 is CASSPERHSYNEQFF. In DNA form, the CDR3 reads TGTGCCAGCAGCCCTGAGCGTCACTCCTACAATGAGCAGTTCTTC.

This clonotype was seen more than once but under ten times. The chain has TRBV7-9 and TRBJ1-1; D perhaps matches TRBD1 (5 bases). CDR1 and CDR2 (germline): SEHNR, FQNEAQ (reference sequence). This CDR3 region has 15 residues. Deletions cut 0 bases from V and 4 bases from J, with 12 bases between. As DNA, the CDR3 is TGTGCCAGCAGCTTAGCGCATGGGGGTGGCACTGAAGCTTTCTTT. Translated, it gives CASSLAHGGGTEAFF. Filled out from reference TRBV7-9 and TRBJ1-1, the complete variable domain reads DTGVSQNPRHKITKRGQNVTFRCDPISEHNRLYWYRQTLGQGPEFLTYFQNEAQLEKSRLLSDRFSAERPKGSFSTLEIQRTEQGDSAMYLCASSLAHGGGTEAFFGQGTRLTVV.

This clonotype appeared a few times. The V and J genes are TRBV20-1 and TRBJ2-4, with 16 bases fitting TRBD2. J was trimmed by 9 bases and V by 0 bases; bases with no gene match: 8. The CDR3 has 17 amino acids. Looked up from germline, CDR1 is DFQATT and CDR2 is SNEGSKA (reference sequence). The CDR3 bases are TGCAGTGCTAGAGATCCGGGGACTAGCGGGAGGGCTGGCATTCAGTACTTC. Its translation: CSARDPGTSGRAGIQYF.

The table lists this clonotype with many counts. The gene calls are TRBV27 and TRBJ1-1; a weak D match, TRBD1 (5 bases). Germline assignment: CDR1 MNHEY and CDR2 SMNVEV (reference sequence). This CDR3 contains 16 residues. The V end lost 4 bases, the J end lost 3 bases, and 18 bases lay between the germline ends. In DNA, the CDR3 is TGTGCCAGCAGTTCACTCGGGGCAGAGGCGTACACTGAAGCTTTCTTT. Its protein is CASSSLGAEAYTEAFF.

In its sample, this clonotype was seen many times. The gene calls are TRBV20-1 and TRBJ2-3, with D hard to call. The CDR3 is 12 residues long. Germline V gene data show CDR1 as DFQATT and CDR2 as SNEGSKA (reference sequence). The ends were cut back, 0 bases at V and 0 bases at J, with 1 base in the middle. The CDR3 nucleotides are TGCAGTGCTAGAGAGAGCACAGATACGCAGTATTTT. Its translation is CSARESTDTQYF.

This clonotype has ten or more counts. The chain couples TRBV5-1 to TRBJ2-1, with 7 positions matching TRBD1. CDR1 is SGHRS and CDR2 is YFSETQ in the germline V gene. The V gene end was trimmed by 4 bases and the J gene end by 2 bases; junction bases not matched to a gene: 9. CDR3 length: 16 residues. The CDR3 loop reads CASSPEGAHTYNEQFF. CDR3 coding DNA: TGCGCCAGCAGCCCCGAGGGGGCTCATACCTACAATGAGCAGTTCTTC. Looking up the rest from reference TRBV5-1 and TRBJ2-1 gives the full variable domain: KAGVTQTPRYLIKTRGQQVTLSCSPISGHRSVSWYQQTPGQGLQFLFEYFSETQRNKGNFPGRFSGRQFSNSRSEMNVSTLELGDSALYLCASSPEGAHTYNEQFFGPGTRLTVL.